A single sample gave rise to the 16 T cell receptor beta chains below, sequenced in a study of T cell responses to AZD1222 COVID-19 vaccine. Produced via immunoSEQ multiplex PCR; TCRdb's table is partial and in-frame only. This sample has tens of thousands of clones; around 80% occur once, and the top ten carry 40% to 55%. The source material was peripheral blood, sampled 28 days after the second AZD1222 dose. These receptors were collected from an adult who received the AZD1222 COVID-19 vaccine.

The J gene is TRBJ1-3, the V gene TRBV12-3 or TRBV12-4, with unresolved D. The germline V and J ends were trimmed by 2 bases and 2 bases, with 4 bases remaining between them. The CDR3 consists of 13 residues. The CDR3 nucleotides are TGTGCCAGCAGTTTATCCGCTGGAAACACCATATATTTT. It yields the protein CASSLSAGNTIYF.

There are a few counts of this clone. The chain has TRBV24-1 and TRBJ1-4; 7 bases match TRBD1. Germline V gene sequence: CDR1 KGHDR, CDR2 SFDVKD. Losses at the gene ends were 3 bases for V and 2 bases for J; bases not matched to a gene: 2. The CDR3 spans 15 residues. CDR3 sequence: CATSDGTATNEKLFF. The DNA of the CDR3 is TGTGCCACCAGTGATGGGACAGCCACTAATGAAAAACTGTTTTTT.

This clone turned up a few times. The gene calls are TRBV7-8 and TRBJ1-6, with D perhaps matching TRBD1 (6 bases). V was cut by 5 bases and J by 5 bases, with 13 bases left in between. The CDR3 spans 15 residues. CDR1 is SGHVS, CDR2 FQNEAQ, per germline. The CDR3 DNA is TGTGCCAGCAGCCTCGCAGGGGTTAATAATTCACCCCTCCACTTT. Translated, it gives CASSLAGVNNSPLHF.

The chain employs TRBV7-8 and TRBJ2-7, with D possibly being TRBD2 (5 bases). Trimming left V 1 base short and J 6 bases short, with 13 bases between. The germline V gene encodes CDR1 SGHVS and CDR2 FQNEAQ. The CDR3 length is 14 residues. The CDR3 DNA sequence: TGTGCCAGCAGCTTAGATCGGGGTTTGGGCGAGCAGTACTTC. Translating it yields CASSLDRGLGEQYF.

The rearrangement joins TRBV6-2 or TRBV6-3 to TRBJ2-3; perhaps TRBD2 as D (5 bases). The CDR3 length is 14 residues. V lost 2 bases, J lost 9 bases, and 15 bases lay in between. Germline V lookup: CDR1 MNHEY, CDR2 SVGEGT. CDR3 in amino acids: CASSYEARVGTQYF. In DNA, the CDR3 is TGTGCCAGCAGTTACGAAGCGCGGGTTGGCACGCAGTATTTT.

The rearrangement joins TRBV30 to TRBJ1-3, with D possibly TRBD1 on 6 matching bases. V lost 5 bases and J lost 2, with 16 bases in between. In germline, CDR1 is GTSNPN, CDR2 SVGIG (reference sequence). There are 15 residues in the CDR3. The chain's CDR3 is CAWGTQGKAGNTIYF. CDR3 nucleotide sequence: TGTGCCTGGGGTACACAGGGTAAGGCTGGAAACACCATATATTTT.

The CDR3 sequence is CASSTGTGEQETQYF. DNA for the CDR3: TGTGCCAGCAGTACCGGGACAGGGGAGCAAGAGACCCAGTACTTC. The chain combines TRBV6-6 with TRBJ2-5, with TRBD1 matching over 10 bases. Trimming removed 5 bases from V and 2 bases from J; junction bases left unmatched: 5. Germline loops: CDR1 MNHNY, CDR2 SVGAGI (reference sequence). The CDR3 is 15 residues long.

The table lists this clone with a few counts. The genes are TRBV27 and TRBJ2-7; 8 bases line up with TRBD1. The CDR3 consists of 15 residues. J was trimmed by 5 bases and V by 7 bases; bases with no gene match: 13. CDR1 is MNHEY, CDR2 SMNVEV, per germline (reference sequence). CDR3 sequence (DNA): TGTGCCAGCACTCCTTCGGGCAGGGGGCTGGACGAGCAGTACTTC. As protein: CASTPSGRGLDEQYF.

This chain joins TRBV28 and TRBJ2-2; the D gene could be TRBD1 or TRBD2 (5 bases each). The germline gives CDR1 MDHEN, CDR2 SYDVKM. CDR3 length: 17 amino acids. Deletions cut 3 bases from V and 4 bases from J, with 18 bases between. The CDR3 bases are TGTGCCAGCAGTTTCCGCCCGGGGTTGAGGGGCACCGGGGAGCTGTTTTTT. This sequence encodes CASSFRPGLRGTGELFF.

This rearrangement joins TRBV5-1 to TRBJ1-6, with D unresolved. The CDR3 covers 14 residues. Trimming stripped 2 bases from V and 10 bases from J, with 13 bases between. The V gene's germline CDR1 is SGHRS and CDR2 YFSETQ. The CDR3 sequence is CASSFFLGLSPLHF. The CDR3 DNA follows: TGCGCCAGCAGCTTTTTTCTGGGCCTATCACCCCTCCACTTT. The entire variable domain, with the rest obtained from reference TRBV5-1 and TRBJ1-6, is as follows: KAGVTQTPRYLIKTRGQQVTLSCSPISGHRSVSWYQQTPGQGLQFLFEYFSETQRNKGNFPGRFSGRQFSNSRSEMNVSTLELGDSALYLCASSFFLGLSPLHFGNGTRLTVT.

The chain has TRBV4-2 and TRBJ2-3; D perhaps matches TRBD2 (7 bases). V lost 0 bases and J lost 1, with 20 bases in between. Germline V gene lookup returns CDR1 LGHNA and CDR2 YNFKEQ. This CDR3 is built from 19 residues. The CDR3 DNA is TGTGCCAGCAGCCAAGATTGGGGGCGGGGGACCCTCCGCACAGATACGCAGTATTTT. The encoded protein is CASSQDWGRGTLRTDTQYF.

The V and J genes are TRBV7-2 and TRBJ1-5; the D gene is possibly TRBD1 (5 bases). V shed 1 base and J shed 5 bases, with 9 bases lying between them. The CDR3 loop spans 14 amino acids. Germline CDR1 reads SGHTA; CDR2 reads FQGNSA. The CDR3 sequence: CASSLVQGDQPQHF. The CDR3 region has the DNA TGTGCCAGCAGCTTAGTGCAGGGTGATCAGCCCCAGCATTTT.

The chain links TRBV12-3 or TRBV12-4 to TRBJ1-5; no firm D call. Trimming removed 3 bases from V and 0 bases from J, with 3 bases in between. The CDR3 extends over 13 amino acids. As DNA, the CDR3 is TGTGCCAGCAGTTTGAATAGCAATCAGCCCCAGCATTTT. Encoded protein: CASSLNSNQPQHF.

J is TRBJ2-1 and V is TRBV18, with D possibly matching TRBD1 (5 bases). V gave up 3 bases and J gave up 5 bases, with 14 bases separating them. Germline-derived CDR1 and CDR2 are KGHSH and LQKENI. The CDR3 contains 15 residues. CDR3 protein: CASSPWGRANNEQFF. The CDR3 region has the DNA TGTGCCAGCTCACCCTGGGGCAGGGCCAACAATGAGCAGTTCTTC.

The chain couples TRBV7-8 to TRBJ1-5; no clear D. Trimming took off 2 bases at V and 0 bases at J, with 17 bases between the two ends. This CDR3 comprises 18 residues. CDR1 is SGHVS, CDR2 FQNEAQ, per germline. This chain's CDR3 is CASSLTKDAVYSNQPQHF. The CDR3 DNA is TGTGCCAGCAGCTTAACCAAGGACGCGGTATATAGCAATCAGCCCCAGCATTTT.

This chain connects TRBV5-6 to TRBJ2-5, with TRBD1 matching over 11 bases. Per germline, CDR1 SGHDT and CDR2 YYEEEE. There are 18 residues in the CDR3. With V trimmed by 4 bases and J by 6 bases, 17 bases remained unmatched. CDR3 region: CASSGSGTGGRFVKTQYF. The CDR3 coding sequence is TGTGCCAGCAGCGGATCCGGGACAGGGGGAAGGTTCGTGAAGACCCAGTACTTC. The whole variable domain, filled in from reference TRBV5-6 and TRBJ2-5, reads DAGVTQSPTHLIKTRGQQVTLRCSPKSGHDTVSWYQQALGQGPQFIFQYYEEEERQRGNFPDRFSGHQFPNYSSELNVNALLLGDSALYLCASSGSGTGGRFVKTQYFGPGTRLLVL.